This TCR beta chain was obtained from a study of blood T cell repertoires in COVID-19. About the research overall: Sample material is recorded as cDNA or gDNA derived from T cells, B-cell-depleted T cells, or PBMCs.

CDR3 length equals 10 residues. CDR1 is MDHEN and CDR2 is SYDVKM in the germline V gene. V lost 7 bases and J lost 8, with 5 bases in between. Participant-reported clinical history was the basis for cohort assignment. Measured with immunoSEQ multiplex PCR; TCRdb has only the in-frame clones, and not every one. The sample yields 330,000 or so clones, about 90% seen once. The genes are TRBV28 and TRBJ2-2, with D uncertain. The sequencing sample was made of PBMCs or T cells enriched from blood (not recorded which). This sequence was found in a woman aged 25 to 39 who had been exposed to COVID-19. The CDR3 coding sequence is TGTGCCAGCAAACAGGGGGAGCTGTTTTTT. This gives the protein CASKQGELFF.